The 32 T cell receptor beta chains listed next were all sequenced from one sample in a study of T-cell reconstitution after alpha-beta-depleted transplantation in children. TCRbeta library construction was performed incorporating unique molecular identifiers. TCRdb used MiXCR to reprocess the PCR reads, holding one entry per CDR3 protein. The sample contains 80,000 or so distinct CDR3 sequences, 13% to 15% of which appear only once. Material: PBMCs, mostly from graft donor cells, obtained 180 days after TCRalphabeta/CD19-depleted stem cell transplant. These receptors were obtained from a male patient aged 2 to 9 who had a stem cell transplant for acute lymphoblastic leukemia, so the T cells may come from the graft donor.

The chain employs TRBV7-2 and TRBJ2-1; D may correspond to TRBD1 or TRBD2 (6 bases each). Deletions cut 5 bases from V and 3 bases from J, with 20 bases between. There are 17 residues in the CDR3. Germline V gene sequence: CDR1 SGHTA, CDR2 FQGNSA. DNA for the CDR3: TGTGCCAGCAGCCAAGGGGGGTCTCCGGTTCTCTACAATGAGCAGTTCTTC. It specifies CASSQGGSPVLYNEQFF.

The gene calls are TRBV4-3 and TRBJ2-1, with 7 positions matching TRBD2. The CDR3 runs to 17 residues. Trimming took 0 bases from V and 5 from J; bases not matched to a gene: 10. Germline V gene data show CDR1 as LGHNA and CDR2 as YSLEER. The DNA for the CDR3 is TGCGCCAGCAGCCAAGAGGGGACGGGGGGTTTGGACAATGAGCAGTTCTTC. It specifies CASSQEGTGGLDNEQFF.

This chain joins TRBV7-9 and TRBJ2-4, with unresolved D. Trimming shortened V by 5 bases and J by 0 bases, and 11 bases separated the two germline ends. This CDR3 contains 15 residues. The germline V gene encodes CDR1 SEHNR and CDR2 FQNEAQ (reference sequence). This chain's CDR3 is CASSLSPIAKNIQYF. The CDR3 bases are TGTGCCAGCAGCCTTTCCCCGATAGCCAAAAACATTCAGTACTTC.

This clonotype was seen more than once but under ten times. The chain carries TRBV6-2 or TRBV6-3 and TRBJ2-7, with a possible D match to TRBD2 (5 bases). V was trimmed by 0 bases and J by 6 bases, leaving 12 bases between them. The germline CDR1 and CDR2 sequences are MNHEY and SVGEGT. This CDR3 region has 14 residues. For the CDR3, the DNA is TGTGCCAGCAGTTACTCGAGGGTGGACCGCGAGCAGTACTTC. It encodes CASSYSRVDREQYF.

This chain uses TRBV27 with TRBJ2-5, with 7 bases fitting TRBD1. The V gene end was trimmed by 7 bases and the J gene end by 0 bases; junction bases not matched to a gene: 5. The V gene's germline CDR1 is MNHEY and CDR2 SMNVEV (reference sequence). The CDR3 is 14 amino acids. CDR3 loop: CASTPGGNQETQYF. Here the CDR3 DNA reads TGTGCCAGCACCCCAGGGGGAAACCAAGAGACCCAGTACTTC.

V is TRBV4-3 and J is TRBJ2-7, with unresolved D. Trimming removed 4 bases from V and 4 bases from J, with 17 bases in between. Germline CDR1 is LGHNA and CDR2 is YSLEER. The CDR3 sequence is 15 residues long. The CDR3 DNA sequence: TGCGCCAGCAGCCCCCAGTCAAATCGGAAATACGAGCAGTACTTC. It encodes CASSPQSNRKYEQYF.

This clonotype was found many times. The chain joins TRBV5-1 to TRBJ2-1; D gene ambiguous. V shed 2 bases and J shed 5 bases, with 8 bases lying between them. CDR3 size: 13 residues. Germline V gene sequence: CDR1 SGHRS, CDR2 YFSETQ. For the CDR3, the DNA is TGCGCCAGCAGCTTCGGGTTAAACAATGAGCAGTTCTTC. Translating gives CASSFGLNNEQFF. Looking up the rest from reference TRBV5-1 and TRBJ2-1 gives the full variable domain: KAGVTQTPRYLIKTRGQQVTLSCSPISGHRSVSWYQQTPGQGLQFLFEYFSETQRNKGNFPGRFSGRQFSNSRSEMNVSTLELGDSALYLCASSFGLNNEQFFGPGTRLTVL.

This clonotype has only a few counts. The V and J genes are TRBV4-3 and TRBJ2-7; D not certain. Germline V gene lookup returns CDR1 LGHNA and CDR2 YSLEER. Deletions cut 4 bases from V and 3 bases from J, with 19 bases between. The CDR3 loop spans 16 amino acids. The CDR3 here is CASSPSRGLSLYEQYF. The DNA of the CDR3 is TGCGCCAGCAGCCCAAGTAGAGGATTGTCCCTCTACGAGCAGTACTTC.

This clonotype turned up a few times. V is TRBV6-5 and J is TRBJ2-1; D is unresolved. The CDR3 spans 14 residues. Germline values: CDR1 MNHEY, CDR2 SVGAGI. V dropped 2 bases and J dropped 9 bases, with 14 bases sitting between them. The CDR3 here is CASSYLGPLSEQFF. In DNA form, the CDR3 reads TGTGCCAGCAGTTACCTTGGACCCCTTTCTGAGCAGTTCTTC.

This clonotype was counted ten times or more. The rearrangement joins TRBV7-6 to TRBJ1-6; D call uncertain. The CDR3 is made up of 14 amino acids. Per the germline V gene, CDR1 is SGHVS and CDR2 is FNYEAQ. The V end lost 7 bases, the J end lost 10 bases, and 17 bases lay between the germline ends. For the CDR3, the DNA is TGTGCCAGCAAGGCCACTGGAGGCGGCTCACCCCTCCACTTT. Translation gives CASKATGGGSPLHF.

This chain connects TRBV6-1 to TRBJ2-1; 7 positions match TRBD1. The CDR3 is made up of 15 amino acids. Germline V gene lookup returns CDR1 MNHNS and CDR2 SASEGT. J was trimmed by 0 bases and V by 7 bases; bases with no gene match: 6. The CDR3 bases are TGTGCCAGCACCTCAGGGGGAAACTCCTACAATGAGCAGTTCTTC. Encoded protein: CASTSGGNSYNEQFF.

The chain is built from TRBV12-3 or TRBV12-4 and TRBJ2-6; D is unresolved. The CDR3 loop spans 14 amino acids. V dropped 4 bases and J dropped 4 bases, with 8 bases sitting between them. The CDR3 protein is CASSSRAGANVLTF. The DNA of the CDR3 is TGTGCCAGCAGTTCCCGGGCCGGGGCCAACGTCCTGACTTTC.

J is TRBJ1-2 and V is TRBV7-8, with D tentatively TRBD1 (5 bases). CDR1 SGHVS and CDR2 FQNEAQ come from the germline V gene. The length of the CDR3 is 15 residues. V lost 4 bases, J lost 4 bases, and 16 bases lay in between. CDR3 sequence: CASSSRDPGRYGYTF. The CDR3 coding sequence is TGTGCCAGCAGCTCCCGGGACCCGGGACGCTATGGCTACACCTTC.

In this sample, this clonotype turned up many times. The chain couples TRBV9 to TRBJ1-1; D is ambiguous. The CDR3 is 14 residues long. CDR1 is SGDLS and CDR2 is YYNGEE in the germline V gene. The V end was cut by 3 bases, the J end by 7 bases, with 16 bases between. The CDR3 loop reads CASSASHPALEAFF. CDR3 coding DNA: TGTGCCAGCAGCGCATCGCACCCAGCGCTTGAAGCTTTCTTT.

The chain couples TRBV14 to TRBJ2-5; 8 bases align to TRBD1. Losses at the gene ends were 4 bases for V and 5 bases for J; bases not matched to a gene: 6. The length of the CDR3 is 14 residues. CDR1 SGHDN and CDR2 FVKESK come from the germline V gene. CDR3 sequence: CASSRQGFGETQYF. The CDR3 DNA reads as TGTGCCAGCAGCCGACAGGGGTTTGGGGAGACCCAGTACTTC. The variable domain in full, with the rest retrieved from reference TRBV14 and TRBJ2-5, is EAGVTQFPSHSVIEKGQTVTLRCDPISGHDNLYWYRRVMGKEIKFLLHFVKESKQDESGMPNNRFLAERTGGTYSTLKVQPAELEDSGVYFCASSRQGFGETQYFGPGTRLLVL.

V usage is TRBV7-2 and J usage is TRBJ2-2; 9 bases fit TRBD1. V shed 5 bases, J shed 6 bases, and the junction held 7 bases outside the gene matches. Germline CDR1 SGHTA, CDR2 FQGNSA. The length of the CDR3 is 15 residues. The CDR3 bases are TGTGCCAGCAGCCCTAGGGACAGGGCGTCCGGGGAGCTGTTTTTT. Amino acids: CASSPRDRASGELFF.

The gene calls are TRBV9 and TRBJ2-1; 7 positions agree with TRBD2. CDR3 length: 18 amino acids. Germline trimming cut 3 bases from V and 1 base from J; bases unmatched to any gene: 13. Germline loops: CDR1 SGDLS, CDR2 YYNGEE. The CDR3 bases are TGTGCCAGCAGCGCCGGGGCTAGCGGAAAAGGGTCCTACAATGAGCAGTTCTTC. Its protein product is CASSAGASGKGSYNEQFF.

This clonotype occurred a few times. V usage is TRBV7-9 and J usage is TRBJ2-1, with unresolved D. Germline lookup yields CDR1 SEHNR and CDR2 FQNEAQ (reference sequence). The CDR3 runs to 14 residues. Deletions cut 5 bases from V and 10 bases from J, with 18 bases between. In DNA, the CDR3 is TGTGCCAGCAGCCCGAGGACCAGTTCGAAGGAGCAGTTCTTC. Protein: CASSPRTSSKEQFF.

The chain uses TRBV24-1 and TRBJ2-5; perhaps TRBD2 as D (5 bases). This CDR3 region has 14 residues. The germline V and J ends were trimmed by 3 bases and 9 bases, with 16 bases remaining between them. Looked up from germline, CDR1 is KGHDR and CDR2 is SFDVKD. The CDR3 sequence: CATSDGRGYGAQYF. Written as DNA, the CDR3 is TGTGCCACCAGTGATGGAAGAGGGTACGGGGCCCAGTACTTC.

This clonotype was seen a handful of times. CDR3: CASSHEQGGQPQHF. The CDR3 nucleotides are TGCGCCAGCAGCCATGAACAGGGAGGTCAGCCCCAGCATTTT. This chain joins TRBV5-1 and TRBJ1-5; D is possibly TRBD1 (6 bases). From germline, CDR1 is SGHRS and CDR2 YFSETQ. V lost 4 bases and J lost 6, with 14 bases in between. The CDR3 has 14 amino acids.

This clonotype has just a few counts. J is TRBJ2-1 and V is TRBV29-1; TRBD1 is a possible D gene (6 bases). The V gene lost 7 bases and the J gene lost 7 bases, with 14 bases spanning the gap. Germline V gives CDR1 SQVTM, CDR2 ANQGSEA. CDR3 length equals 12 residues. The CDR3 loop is CSGGHIGNEQFF. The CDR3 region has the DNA TGCAGCGGGGGACACATTGGGAATGAGCAGTTCTTC.

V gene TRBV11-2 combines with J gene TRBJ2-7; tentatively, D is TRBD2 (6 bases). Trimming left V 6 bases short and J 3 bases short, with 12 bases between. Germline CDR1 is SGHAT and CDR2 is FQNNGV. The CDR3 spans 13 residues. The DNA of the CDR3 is TGTGCCAGCAGACGGACTAATCACTACGAGCAGTACTTC. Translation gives CASRRTNHYEQYF.

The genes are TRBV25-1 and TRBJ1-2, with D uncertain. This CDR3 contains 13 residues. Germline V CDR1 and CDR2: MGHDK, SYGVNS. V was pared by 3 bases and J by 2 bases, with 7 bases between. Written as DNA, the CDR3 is TGTGCCAGCAGTGATTGGGTCAACTATGGCTACACCTTC. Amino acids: CASSDWVNYGYTF.

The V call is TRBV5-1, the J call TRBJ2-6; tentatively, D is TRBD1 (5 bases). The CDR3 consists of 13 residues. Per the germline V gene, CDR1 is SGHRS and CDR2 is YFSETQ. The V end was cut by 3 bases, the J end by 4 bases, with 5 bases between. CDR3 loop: CASSWTGANVLTF. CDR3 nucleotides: TGCGCCAGCAGCTGGACAGGGGCCAACGTCCTGACTTTC.

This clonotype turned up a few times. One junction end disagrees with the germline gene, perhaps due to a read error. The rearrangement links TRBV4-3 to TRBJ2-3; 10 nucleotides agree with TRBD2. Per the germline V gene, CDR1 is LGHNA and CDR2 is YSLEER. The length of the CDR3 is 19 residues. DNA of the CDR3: TGCGCCAGCAGCCAAGATCTGAGCAGGGGGCGGAGGGGAGCGGGAGGGCCTAATTTT. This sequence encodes CASSQDLSRGRRGAGGPNF.

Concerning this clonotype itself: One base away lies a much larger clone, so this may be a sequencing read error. The CDR3 region has the DNA TGCGCCAGCAGCTTGGAAGGGGGCCAGCCCTACGAGCAGTACTTC. It is translated as CASSLEGGQPYEQYF. This chain links TRBV5-1 with TRBJ2-7; 7 positions match TRBD1. The J segment lost 2 bases and the V segment lost 0 bases, leaving 5 bases of the junction unmatched. The CDR3 runs to 15 residues. Germline V CDR1 and CDR2: SGHRS, YFSETQ. Based on the CDR3 plus reference TRBV5-1 and TRBJ2-7, the full variable domain is KAGVTQTPRYLIKTRGQQVTLSCSPISGHRSVSWYQQTPGQGLQFLFEYFSETQRNKGNFPGRFSGRQFSNSRSEMNVSTLELGDSALYLCASSLEGGQPYEQYFGPGTRLTVT.

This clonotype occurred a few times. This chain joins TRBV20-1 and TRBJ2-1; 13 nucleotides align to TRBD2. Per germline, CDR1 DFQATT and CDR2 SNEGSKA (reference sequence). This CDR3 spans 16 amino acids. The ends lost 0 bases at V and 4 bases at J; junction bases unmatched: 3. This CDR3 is CSARDRTSGGYNEQFF. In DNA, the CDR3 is TGCAGTGCTAGAGATCGGACTAGCGGGGGTTACAATGAGCAGTTCTTC.

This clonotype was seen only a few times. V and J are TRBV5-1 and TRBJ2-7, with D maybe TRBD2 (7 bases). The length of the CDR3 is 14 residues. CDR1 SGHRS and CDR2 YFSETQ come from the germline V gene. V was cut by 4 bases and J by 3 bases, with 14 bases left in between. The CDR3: CASSPGRGHYEQYF. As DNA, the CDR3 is TGCGCCAGCAGCCCAGGGCGGGGGCACTACGAGCAGTACTTC.

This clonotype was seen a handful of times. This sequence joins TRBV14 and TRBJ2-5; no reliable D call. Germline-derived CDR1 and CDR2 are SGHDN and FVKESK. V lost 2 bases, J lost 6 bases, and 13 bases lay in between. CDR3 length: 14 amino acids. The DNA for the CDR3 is TGTGCCAGCAGCCAAAGGACGACGCAAAAGACCCAGTACTTC. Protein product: CASSQRTTQKTQYF. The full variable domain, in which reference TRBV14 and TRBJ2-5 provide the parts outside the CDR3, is EAGVTQFPSHSVIEKGQTVTLRCDPISGHDNLYWYRRVMGKEIKFLLHFVKESKQDESGMPNNRFLAERTGGTYSTLKVQPAELEDSGVYFCASSQRTTQKTQYFGPGTRLLVL.

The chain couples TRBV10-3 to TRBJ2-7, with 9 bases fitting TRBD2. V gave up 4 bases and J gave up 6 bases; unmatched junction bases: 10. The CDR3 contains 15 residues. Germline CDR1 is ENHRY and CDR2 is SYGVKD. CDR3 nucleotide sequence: TGTGCCATCAGTGTAAATAGCGGGAGATTAGCCGAGCAGTACTTC. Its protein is CAISVNSGRLAEQYF.

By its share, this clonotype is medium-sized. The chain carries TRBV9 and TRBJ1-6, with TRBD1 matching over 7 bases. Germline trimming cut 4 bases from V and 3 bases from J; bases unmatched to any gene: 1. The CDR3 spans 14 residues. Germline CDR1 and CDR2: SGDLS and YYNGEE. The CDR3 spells CASSYRGYNSPLHF. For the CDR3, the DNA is TGTGCCAGCAGCTACAGGGGCTATAATTCACCCCTCCACTTT.

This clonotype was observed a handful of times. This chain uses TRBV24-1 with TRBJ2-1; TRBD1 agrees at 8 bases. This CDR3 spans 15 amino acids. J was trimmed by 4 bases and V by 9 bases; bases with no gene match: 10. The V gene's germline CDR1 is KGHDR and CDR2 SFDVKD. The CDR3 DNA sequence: TGTGCCACCGGTAGGGCAGGGGGCGATTACAATGAGCAGTTCTTC. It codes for CATGRAGGDYNEQFF.